The sequence of this T cell receptor (beta chain) was determined in a study of T cell responses to AZD1222 COVID-19 vaccine. In germline, CDR1 is SNHLY, CDR2 FYNNEI. V lost 8 bases and J lost 2, with 6 bases in between. The CDR3 totals 12 residues. Assay used: immunoSEQ multiplex PCR; TCRdb lists only in-frame clones, some missing. The table shows roughly 200,000 clones, with about 94% occurring only once. The chain employs TRBV2 and TRBJ1-4; weak D call: TRBD1 (5 bases). The source was peripheral blood, collected 28 days after the second dose of the MenACWY control vaccine. This clonotype originated in an adult who received the MenACWY meningococcal vaccine as a control. The CDR3 DNA is TGTGCCAGCGGGGCCACTAATGAAAAACTGTTTTTT. Protein product: CASGATNEKLFF.